One sample yielded the 4 T cell receptor beta chains listed below, sequenced in a study of blood T cell repertoires in COVID-19. Assay used: immunoSEQ multiplex PCR; TCRdb lists only in-frame clones, some missing. The table shows 50,000 to 70,000 clones, with 60% to 85% occurring only once. The sequenced sample was peripheral blood. All receptors come from a man in his fifties or sixties with active or convalescent COVID-19.

In this sample, this clone turned up a few times. The chain couples TRBV29-1 to TRBJ2-2; 7 bases are shared with TRBD1. The germline V gene encodes CDR1 SQVTM and CDR2 ANQGSEA. Losses at the gene ends were 5 bases for V and 1 base for J; bases not matched to a gene: 4. This CDR3 spans 14 amino acids. CDR3 sequence: CSVSGTVNTGELFF. CDR3 nucleotides: TGCAGCGTTTCCGGGACAGTGAACACCGGGGAGCTGTTTTTT.

This clone was recorded many times. The CDR3, as DNA: TGTGCCAGCAGAGACAGGGTCACAGATACGCAGTATTTT. It yields the protein CASRDRVTDTQYF. The genes are TRBV6-5 and TRBJ2-3; the match to TRBD1 covers 7 bases. The CDR3 spans 13 residues. V was clipped by 6 bases and J by 2 bases; unmatched bases: 2. CDR1 and CDR2 from the germline V gene are MNHEY and SVGAGI.

The rearrangement joins TRBV5-6 to TRBJ1-6; D is undetermined. Trimming took 3 bases from V and 7 from J, leaving 5 bases between them. Germline-derived CDR1 and CDR2 are SGHDT and YYEEEE. The length of the CDR3 is 12 residues. The CDR3 reads CASSYWNSPLHF. DNA of the CDR3: TGTGCCAGCAGCTACTGGAATTCACCCCTCCACTTT.

The rearrangement links TRBV5-8 to TRBJ2-3; D gene unclear. Germline V gene sequence: CDR1 SGHTS, CDR2 YDEGEE. Trimming removed 4 bases from V and 6 bases from J, with 12 bases in between. This CDR3 is 13 amino acids long. The CDR3 sequence is CASSLLGRDTQYF. CDR3 nucleotides: TGTGCCAGCAGCCTGTTGGGCCGGGATACGCAGTATTTT.